These 30 T cell receptor beta chains came from one sample sequenced in a study of graft-versus-host responses after intestinal transplantation. No antigen has been identified for these receptors. TCRdb keeps only in-frame clones here, not all; method: immunoSEQ multiplex PCR. Here the sample spans tens of thousands of clones, approximately 94% being singletons. Sequenced here: unstimulated CD4+ T cells sorted from spleen or lymph node cells, sampled before transplant. The receptors originated from a human donor who was the organ donor for an intestinal transplant.

The rearrangement joins TRBV5-1 to TRBJ2-5; D possibly corresponds to TRBD2 (6 bases). The V end was cut by 7 bases, the J end by 4 bases, with 14 bases between. The CDR3 loop spans 13 amino acids. CDR1 is SGHRS and CDR2 is YFSETQ in the germline V gene. CDR3 sequence (DNA): TGCGCCAGCGACCAGGGAGGAGGAGAGACCCAGTACTTC. It codes for CASDQGGGETQYF.

V and J are TRBV7-3 and TRBJ1-1; the D gene is possibly TRBD1 (5 bases). The CDR3 loop spans 15 amino acids. Deletions cut 4 bases from V and 4 bases from J, with 16 bases between. Germline V gene data show CDR1 as SGHTA and CDR2 as FQGTGA. CDR3 loop: CASSSNQGSGTEAFF. The CDR3 bases are TGTGCCAGCAGCTCAAATCAGGGATCGGGCACTGAAGCTTTCTTT.

This chain joins TRBV5-6 and TRBJ1-2, with D possibly matching TRBD1 (5 bases). Trimming shortened V by 1 base and J by 8 bases, and 15 bases separated the two germline ends. CDR3 length: 14 amino acids. Germline V gene data show CDR1 as SGHDT and CDR2 as YYEEEE. The CDR3 sequence: CASSLYSTSGGYTF. In nucleotides, the CDR3 is TGTGCCAGCAGCTTGTATTCGACATCAGGGGGCTACACCTTC. The full variable domain, rest sourced from reference TRBV5-6 and TRBJ1-2, is DAGVTQSPTHLIKTRGQQVTLRCSPKSGHDTVSWYQQALGQGPQFIFQYYEEEERQRGNFPDRFSGHQFPNYSSELNVNALLLGDSALYLCASSLYSTSGGYTFGSGTRLTVV.

The chain couples TRBV7-3 to TRBJ2-7; 11 bases fit TRBD2. The germline CDR1 and CDR2 sequences are SGHTA and FQGTGA. The CDR3 runs 15 residues. The junction had 4 bases not matched to a gene; V was cut back by 4 bases and J by 2 bases. The CDR3 here is CASSSLAGGPYEQYF. In DNA form, the CDR3 reads TGTGCCAGCAGCTCCTTAGCGGGGGGGCCCTACGAGCAGTACTTC.

The V call is TRBV5-1, the J call TRBJ2-7; 9 nucleotides align to TRBD1. In germline, CDR1 is SGHRS, CDR2 YFSETQ. The CDR3 totals 15 residues. The V segment lost 1 base and the J segment 3 bases; nucleotides outside the gene matches: 5. In DNA, the CDR3 is TGCGCCAGCAGCTTGCGTGACAGGGGGTTCTACGAGCAGTACTTC. This translates into CASSLRDRGFYEQYF.

V and J are TRBV6-5 and TRBJ1-4; D is undetermined. The CDR3 spans 14 residues. The germline V and J ends were trimmed by 5 bases and 8 bases, with 15 bases remaining between them. Germline assignment: CDR1 MNHEY and CDR2 SVGAGI. The CDR3 DNA sequence: TGTGCCAGCAGTGAAAACGTCTCCAGGGAAAAACTGTTTTTT. Encoded protein: CASSENVSREKLFF.

The chain joins TRBV7-9 to TRBJ1-5, with no clear D. The length of the CDR3 is 13 residues. The germline V gene encodes CDR1 SEHNR and CDR2 FQNEAQ (reference sequence). The germline V and J ends were trimmed by 2 bases and 2 bases, with 4 bases remaining between them. The CDR3 coding sequence is TGTGCCAGCAGCTTATCAGGCAATCAGCCCCAGCATTTT. Amino acids: CASSLSGNQPQHF.

The chain has TRBV7-2 and TRBJ2-1; D unclear. Trimming took 5 bases from V and 6 from J, leaving 8 bases between them. The length of the CDR3 is 12 residues. Germline lookup yields CDR1 SGHTA and CDR2 FQGNSA. CDR3 loop: CASSPGTNEQFF. The CDR3 DNA sequence: TGTGCCAGCAGCCCAGGCACCAATGAGCAGTTCTTC. Looking up the rest from reference TRBV7-2 and TRBJ2-1 gives the full variable domain: GAGVSQSPSNKVTEKGKDVELRCDPISGHTALYWYRQSLGQGLEFLIYFQGNSAPDKSGLPSDRFSAERTGGSVSTLTIQRTQQEDSAVYLCASSPGTNEQFFGPGTRLTVL.

The chain is built from TRBV5-1 and TRBJ2-1; D ambiguous. The CDR3 spans 15 residues. The V end was cut by 4 bases, the J end by 0 bases, with 11 bases between. CDR1 is SGHRS and CDR2 is YFSETQ in the germline V gene. The CDR3 region is CASSTDPSSYNEQFF. The CDR3 coding sequence is TGCGCCAGCAGCACAGACCCCAGCTCCTACAATGAGCAGTTCTTC.

J is TRBJ1-3 and V is TRBV5-6; TRBD1 is a possible D gene (5 bases). The V gene lost 4 bases and the J gene lost 0 bases, with 17 bases spanning the gap. The germline V gene has CDR1 SGHDT and CDR2 YYEEEE. This CDR3 is 17 amino acids long. DNA for the CDR3: TGTGCCAGCAGCCTGCGGGACTCCGGAATCTCTGGAAACACCATATATTTT. It codes for CASSLRDSGISGNTIYF.

This chain uses TRBV6-1 with TRBJ1-5; no clear D gene. Germline assignment: CDR1 MNHNS and CDR2 SASEGT. This CDR3 contains 13 residues. Trimming shortened V by 6 bases and J by 6 bases, and 12 bases separated the two germline ends. The CDR3 bases are TGTGCCAGCAGGGTCGAGGGTACTCAGCCCCAGCATTTT. Translation: CASRVEGTQPQHF.

This sequence joins TRBV10-3 and TRBJ2-7; TRBD1 matches 10 bases. The ends lost 7 bases at V and 7 bases at J; junction bases unmatched: 10. The CDR3 runs 14 residues. Looked up from germline, CDR1 is ENHRY and CDR2 is SYGVKD. Here the CDR3 reads CAITPGQGTLEQYF. CDR3 nucleotides: TGTGCCATCACCCCGGGACAGGGGACCCTGGAGCAGTACTTC.

The rearrangement uses TRBV5-8 and TRBJ2-1; 7 nucleotides align to TRBD1. Germline V gene sequence: CDR1 SGHTS, CDR2 YDEGEE. The J segment lost 3 bases and the V segment lost 3 bases, leaving 9 bases of the junction unmatched. The CDR3 contains 16 residues. CDR3 in amino acids: CASSSGQENIYNEQFF. In DNA form, the CDR3 reads TGTGCCAGCAGCTCAGGACAGGAGAACATCTACAATGAGCAGTTCTTC.

The V call is TRBV5-1, the J call TRBJ1-1; possibly TRBD1 for D (5 bases). Looked up from germline, CDR1 is SGHRS and CDR2 is YFSETQ. The CDR3 has 15 residues. Trimming left V 0 bases short and J 4 bases short, with 13 bases between. CDR3 sequence reads: CASSLGAVRGTEAFF. In nucleotides, the CDR3 is TGCGCCAGCAGCTTGGGGGCAGTAAGGGGCACTGAAGCTTTCTTT.

This clone was seen a handful of times. This chain connects TRBV6-1 to TRBJ1-5, with 9 bases identical to TRBD1. Germline loops: CDR1 MNHNS, CDR2 SASEGT. The CDR3 loop spans 15 amino acids. The J segment lost 4 bases and the V segment lost 7 bases, leaving 8 bases of the junction unmatched. The CDR3 DNA reads as TGTGCCAGCACCCCCTGGGGGACAGGGAATCAGCCCCAGCATTTT. Residues: CASTPWGTGNQPQHF.

This chain's CDR3 is CASSQERNTEAFF. In nucleotides, the CDR3 is TGCGCCAGCAGCCAAGAGAGGAACACTGAAGCTTTCTTT. V is TRBV4-3 and J is TRBJ1-1, with no clear D. The CDR3 has 13 amino acids. V was pared by 0 bases and J by 1 base, with 3 bases between. Germline V lookup: CDR1 LGHNA, CDR2 YSLEER.

The chain joins TRBV28 to TRBJ1-4; D is possibly TRBD1 (6 bases). V was pared by 4 bases and J by 6 bases, with 12 bases between. The germline CDR1 and CDR2 sequences are MDHEN and SYDVKM. The CDR3 has 14 residues. The CDR3 nucleotides read TGTGCCAGCAGTTCGTGGGGGCGGTATGAAAAACTGTTTTTT. This codes for CASSSWGRYEKLFF.

The chain carries TRBV7-2 and TRBJ2-4; the D call may be TRBD1 or TRBD2 (5 bases each). The CDR3 extends over 15 amino acids. Looked up from germline, CDR1 is SGHTA and CDR2 is FQGNSA. The germline V and J ends were trimmed by 4 bases and 3 bases, with 13 bases remaining between them. CDR3 sequence reads: CASSSTRDLKNIQYF. CDR3 in DNA: TGTGCCAGCAGCTCGACCAGGGACCTCAAAAACATTCAGTACTTC.

J is TRBJ2-5 and V is TRBV10-3; 12 bases match TRBD1. The V gene end was trimmed by 10 bases and the J gene end by 2 bases; junction bases not matched to a gene: 11. The germline V gene encodes CDR1 ENHRY and CDR2 SYGVKD. The CDR3 has 16 amino acids. The CDR3 sequence is CATRGQGAPSQETQYF. Written as DNA, the CDR3 is TGTGCCACCCGGGGACAGGGGGCTCCAAGTCAAGAGACCCAGTACTTC.

This chain uses TRBV7-2 with TRBJ1-2; no definite D call. The ends were cut back, 5 bases at V and 4 bases at J, with 5 bases in the middle. CDR1 is SGHTA, CDR2 FQGNSA, per germline. The CDR3 consists of 11 residues. This chain's CDR3 is CASSPGYGYTF. In DNA, the CDR3 is TGTGCCAGCAGCCCCGGCTATGGCTACACCTTC.

This clone was seen a few times. The chain has TRBV10-3 and TRBJ2-5; D might be TRBD2 (6 bases). CDR3 length equals 15 residues. V gave up 3 bases and J gave up 5 bases, with 16 bases separating them. Looked up from germline, CDR1 is ENHRY and CDR2 is SYGVKD. CDR3 in amino acids: CAISDRGGGKETQYF. CDR3 sequence (DNA): TGTGCCATCAGTGATAGGGGTGGAGGGAAGGAGACCCAGTACTTC.

The chain has TRBV7-2 and TRBJ1-2; D not certain. The germline V and J ends were trimmed by 3 bases and 8 bases, with 13 bases remaining between them. CDR3 length: 13 residues. CDR1 is SGHTA and CDR2 is FQGNSA in the germline V gene. CDR3 DNA sequence: TGTGCCAGCAGCTTTGCGGACCGAGGGGGCTACACCTTC. Translated: CASSFADRGGYTF.

This chain connects TRBV7-6 to TRBJ1-6; 7 positions agree with TRBD1. Germline CDR1 and CDR2: SGHVS and FNYEAQ. This CDR3 comprises 15 residues. J gave up 8 bases and V 0 bases, and 4 bases lay outside the gene matches. The DNA for the CDR3 is TGTGCCAGCAGCTTAGCGCCCGGGACAGATTCACCCCTCCACTTT. Protein product: CASSLAPGTDSPLHF.

This rearrangement joins TRBV11-3 to TRBJ2-5; 14 bases are shared with TRBD2. Looked up from germline, CDR1 is SGHNT and CDR2 is YENEEA. CDR3 length equals 15 residues. V lost 4 bases and J lost 4; bases outside the gene matches: 2. The CDR3 is CASSWTSGGTETQYF. DNA for the CDR3: TGTGCCAGCAGCTGGACTAGCGGGGGGACAGAGACCCAGTACTTC.

The gene calls are TRBV7-7 and TRBJ2-1, with TRBD2 as a possible D gene (5 bases). The CDR3 totals 15 residues. The germline V gene has CDR1 SSHAT and CDR2 FNYEAQ (reference sequence). V lost 1 base, J lost 4 bases, and 11 bases lay in between. The CDR3 DNA reads as TGTGCCAGCAGCTTAGGGGATAGCGATTACAATGAGCAGTTCTTC. Its translation is CASSLGDSDYNEQFF.

V gene TRBV2 combines with J gene TRBJ2-5; D may match TRBD1 or TRBD2 (5 bases each). V gave up 10 bases and J gave up 5 bases, with 17 bases separating them. Germline CDR1 reads SNHLY; CDR2 reads FYNNEI. The CDR3 is made up of 13 amino acids. CDR3 sequence reads: CATEGQGRETQYF. In DNA, the CDR3 is TGTGCCACCGAGGGGCAGGGTCGCGAGACCCAGTACTTC. Looking up the rest from reference TRBV2 and TRBJ2-5 gives the full variable domain: EPEVTQTPSHQVTQMGQEVILRCVPISNHLYFYWYRQILGQKVEFLVSFYNNEISEKSEIFDDQFSVERPDGSNFTLKIRSTKLEDSAMYFCATEGQGRETQYFGPGTRLLVL.

This clone was observed once. This chain joins TRBV28 and TRBJ1-2, with 9 bases aligning to TRBD1. V shed 7 bases, J shed 4 bases, and the junction held 7 bases outside the gene matches. The CDR3 is 14 amino acids. CDR1 and CDR2 from the germline V gene are MDHEN and SYDVKM. In DNA, the CDR3 is TGTGCCAGCAACCCCCCGACAGGGGGCTATGGCTACACCTTC. Protein sequence: CASNPPTGGYGYTF.

The chain uses TRBV6-1 and TRBJ1-1, with no clear D. Trimming stripped 9 bases from V and 8 bases from J, with 13 bases between. The germline CDR1 and CDR2 sequences are MNHNS and SASEGT. This CDR3 has 11 residues. Here the CDR3 DNA reads TGTGCCAGTGGCCCGAATACCGAAGCTTTCTTT. It encodes CASGPNTEAFF.

The CDR3 DNA is TGTGCCAGCAGCTGGGACAGGACAACTAATGAAAAACTGTTTTTT. Amino acids: CASSWDRTTNEKLFF. The chain is built from TRBV5-6 and TRBJ1-4; 8 bases map to TRBD1. Trimming at V came to 3 bases and at J to 0 bases, leaving 1 base not matched to a gene. Germline V lookup: CDR1 SGHDT, CDR2 YYEEEE. CDR3 size: 15 residues.

This sequence joins TRBV9 and TRBJ2-7; D gene ambiguous. V was shortened by 0 bases and J by 1 base, with 5 bases between the two germline ends. Germline CDR1 and CDR2: SGDLS and YYNGEE. The CDR3 has 13 amino acids. CDR3 sequence reads: CASSVGISYEQYF. The CDR3 region has the DNA TGTGCCAGCAGCGTAGGTATTTCCTACGAGCAGTACTTC.